The present T cell receptor (beta chain) was sequenced within a study of cytomegalovirus exposure and HLA in healthy donors. The study's findings and limits: With high specificity and sensitivity, the classifier reportedly diagnosed cytomegalovirus status. The tendency of first-cohort TCR clusters to co-occur in the 120 or so validation repertoires was the finding of a later analysis. Testing in vitro showed a few CMV-associated chains specific for CMV antigens. According to the study, roughly 160 TCR beta chains were cytomegalovirus-associated.

Repertoires were generated with immunoSEQ multiplex PCR, while TCRdb's copy carries only in-frame clones and drops some. The sample lists 150,000 to 180,000 clones; 80% to 90% were seen once. On this clone itself: Its antigen is not identified.

With 2 bases clipped from V and 10 bases from J, the junction kept 6 bases outside the gene matches. The CDR3 runs 14 residues. The germline V gene encodes CDR1 LGHNA and CDR2 YSLEER. The specimen sequenced was PBMCs. The V and J genes are TRBV4-3 and TRBJ2-4; 9 nucleotides match TRBD1. This clonotype was obtained from a man younger than 35 in good health and CMV-seropositive. The CDR3 protein is CASSQWTGEGIQYF. The CDR3 DNA sequence: TGCGCCAGCAGCCAATGGACAGGGGAGGGGATTCAGTACTTC.